This T cell receptor beta chain was obtained from a study of T cells in localized non-small cell lung cancer (TCRdb year 2020). About the investigation overall: T cell repertoires of 236 early-stage NSCLC patients were analyzed, with tumors being compared against uninvolved tumor-adjacent lungs. The cohort comprised approximately 240 treatment-naïve NSCLC patients with resected, localized lung tumors. A mean age of around 69 years was recorded for the NSCLC patients, of whom more than 120 were male and about 100 were female.

The full study reports these points: Longer overall survival was associated with higher T cell density in blood, whereas shorter survival was associated with higher clonality in adjacent lung. Of the top 100 tumor clones, a median of approximately 60 were detected in paired uninvolved adjacent lung; under 35 were also among that lung's top 100. Uninvolved tumor-adjacent lung showed the highest T cell clonality, higher than tumor, which suggests more focused antigenic responses in the uninvolved tumor-adjacent lung. Since the design was exploratory, TCR variables were selected using unadjusted p-values with no false-discovery rate correction. Because multi-region tumor sequencing was not performed, intratumor heterogeneity could not be ruled out.

CDR1 and CDR2, per the germline V gene (reference sequence), are GTSNPN and SVGIG. Compared with germline, V lacks 5 bases and J lacks 0 bases; bases without a gene match: 3. From cysteine to phenylalanine, the CDR3 is 13 amino acids long. Just the 39-base CDR3 DNA is kept, in frame starting at base 1. At diagnosis, tumor, uninvolved tumor-adjacent lung and peripheral blood were collected and then preserved as a mix of FFPE and fresh-frozen material. Note on this clone: Its antigen has not been determined. One base away there is no much larger clone; base qualities are not given.

TCR beta CDR3 regions were sequenced from DNA using the immunoSEQ Assay. Per the authors' processing: To compute T cell density, TCR beta template counts were normalized to usable DNA, which was estimated by amplifying housekeeping genes. Richness was estimated using the preseqR package, with extrapolation to 400,000 templates for PBMC samples and to 120,000 templates for tissue samples. Clonality was defined as one minus Pielou's evenness. Tissue-enriched TCRs were identified by differential abundance testing using productive amino-acid clonotypes, minimum total count 5 and alpha 0.1. The Jaccard Index and the Morisita Overlap Index were used to quantify repertoire overlap between compartments. GLIPH grouped TCR beta CDR3s together with public tetramer-defined viral CDR3s, and a viral motif had to include at least three viral sequences and also show V-gene enrichment. TCRdb carries this immuneACCESS record with in-frame sequences only. Its versions omit some clonotypes, under half of them owing to an unresolved V gene in the studies checked, with the rest unexplained. The V and J calls and clone size are taken from that table; D and trimming were inferred from the DNA. The sample profile shows some 2,000 clones; roughly 22% of them were found once. The ten biggest clones cover 7% to 10% of the sample.

The chain employs TRBV30 and TRBJ1-1; TRBD1 fits 7 bases in the junction. The sequence came from a woman aged 40-69 years with stage I lung adenocarcinoma. The source material was lung tumor tissue, sampled before any cancer treatment. The DNA reads as follows: TGTGCCTGGGACAGGGACATGAACACTGAAGCTTTCTTT. Its protein product is CAWDRDMNTEAFF.